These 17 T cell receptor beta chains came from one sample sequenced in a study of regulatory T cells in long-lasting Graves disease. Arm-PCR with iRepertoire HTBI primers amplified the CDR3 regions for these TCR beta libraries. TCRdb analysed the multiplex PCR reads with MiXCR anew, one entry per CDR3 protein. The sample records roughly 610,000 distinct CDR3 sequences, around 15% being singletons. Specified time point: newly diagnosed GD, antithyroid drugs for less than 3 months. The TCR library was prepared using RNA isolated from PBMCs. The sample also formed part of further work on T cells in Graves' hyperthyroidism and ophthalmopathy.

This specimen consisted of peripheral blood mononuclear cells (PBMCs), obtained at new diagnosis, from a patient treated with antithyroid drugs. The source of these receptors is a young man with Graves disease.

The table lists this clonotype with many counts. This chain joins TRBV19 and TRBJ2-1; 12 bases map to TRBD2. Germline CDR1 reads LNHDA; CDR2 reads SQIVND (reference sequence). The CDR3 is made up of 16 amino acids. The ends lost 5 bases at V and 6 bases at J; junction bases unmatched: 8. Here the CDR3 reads CASSRLAGGLGNEQFF. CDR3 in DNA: TGTGCCAGTAGTCGTCTAGCGGGAGGGCTCGGCAATGAGCAGTTCTTC.

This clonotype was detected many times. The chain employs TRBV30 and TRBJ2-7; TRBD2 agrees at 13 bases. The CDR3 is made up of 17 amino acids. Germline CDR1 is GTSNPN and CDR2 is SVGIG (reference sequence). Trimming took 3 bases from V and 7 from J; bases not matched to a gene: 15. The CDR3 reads CAWRPSGLAGFGGEQYF. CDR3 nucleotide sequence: TGTGCCTGGAGGCCATCGGGACTAGCGGGATTCGGTGGAGAGCAGTACTTC.

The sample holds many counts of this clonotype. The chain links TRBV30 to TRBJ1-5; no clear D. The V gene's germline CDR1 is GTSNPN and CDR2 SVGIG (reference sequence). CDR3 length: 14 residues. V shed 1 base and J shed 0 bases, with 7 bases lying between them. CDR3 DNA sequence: TGTGCCTGGAGTGCGGGTATTAGCAATCAGCCCCAGCATTTT. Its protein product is CAWSAGISNQPQHF. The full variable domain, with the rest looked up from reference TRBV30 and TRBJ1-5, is SQTIHQWPATLVQPVGSPLSLECTVEGTSNPNLYWYRQAAGRGLQLLFYSVGIGQISSEVPQNLSASRPQDRQFILSSKKLLLSDSGFYLCAWSAGISNQPQHFGDGTRLSIL.

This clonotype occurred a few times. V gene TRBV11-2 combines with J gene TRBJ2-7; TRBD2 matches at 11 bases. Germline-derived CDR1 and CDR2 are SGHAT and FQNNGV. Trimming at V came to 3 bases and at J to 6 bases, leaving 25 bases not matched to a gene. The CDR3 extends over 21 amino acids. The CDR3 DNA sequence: TGTGCCAGCAGCTTTAGGGGGGGGAGGGGGACTAGCGGAGCGTCTCTGAGCGAGCAGTACTTC. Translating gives CASSFRGGRGTSGASLSEQYF.

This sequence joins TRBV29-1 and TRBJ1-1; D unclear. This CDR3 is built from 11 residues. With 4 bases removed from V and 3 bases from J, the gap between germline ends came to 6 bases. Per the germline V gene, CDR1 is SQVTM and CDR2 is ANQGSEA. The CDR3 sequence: CSVVVDTEAFF. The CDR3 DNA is TGCAGCGTTGTGGTTGACACTGAAGCTTTCTTT.

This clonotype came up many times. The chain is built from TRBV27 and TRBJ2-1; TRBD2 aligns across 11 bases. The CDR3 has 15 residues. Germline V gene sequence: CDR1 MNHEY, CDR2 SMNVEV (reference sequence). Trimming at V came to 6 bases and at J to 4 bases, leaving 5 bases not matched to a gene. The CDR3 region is CASRVTSGDYNEQFF. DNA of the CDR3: TGTGCCAGCAGGGTGACTAGCGGGGATTACAATGAGCAGTTCTTC.

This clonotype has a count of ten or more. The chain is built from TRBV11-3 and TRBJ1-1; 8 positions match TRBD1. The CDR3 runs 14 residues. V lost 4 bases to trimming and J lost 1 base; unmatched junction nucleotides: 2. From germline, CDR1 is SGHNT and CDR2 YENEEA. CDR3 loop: CASSSRGPNTEAFF. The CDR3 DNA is TGTGCCAGCAGCTCCAGGGGGCCGAACACTGAAGCTTTCTTT. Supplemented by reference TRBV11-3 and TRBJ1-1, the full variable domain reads EAGVVQSPRYKIIEKKQPVAFWCNPISGHNTLYWYLQNLGQGPELLIRYENEEAVDDSQLPKDRFSAERLKGVDSTLKIQPAELGDSAVYLCASSSRGPNTEAFFGQGTRLTVV.

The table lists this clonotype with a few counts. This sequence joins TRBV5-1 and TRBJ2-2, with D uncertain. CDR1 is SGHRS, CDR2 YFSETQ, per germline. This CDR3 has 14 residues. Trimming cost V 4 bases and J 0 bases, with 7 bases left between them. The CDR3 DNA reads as TGCGCCAGCAGCACTGACTCGAACACCGGGGAGCTGTTTTTT. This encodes CASSTDSNTGELFF. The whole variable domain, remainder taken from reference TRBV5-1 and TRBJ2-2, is KAGVTQTPRYLIKTRGQQVTLSCSPISGHRSVSWYQQTPGQGLQFLFEYFSETQRNKGNFPGRFSGRQFSNSRSEMNVSTLELGDSALYLCASSTDSNTGELFFGEGSRLTVL.

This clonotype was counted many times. The CDR3 coding sequence is TGTGCCAGCACCCCTAGGGCGCGTCGCACAGATACGCAGTATTTT. It codes for CASTPRARRTDTQYF. The chain recombines TRBV12-3 or TRBV12-4 with TRBJ2-3; D is undetermined. The CDR3 totals 15 residues. V dropped 7 bases and J dropped 1 base, with 15 bases sitting between them.

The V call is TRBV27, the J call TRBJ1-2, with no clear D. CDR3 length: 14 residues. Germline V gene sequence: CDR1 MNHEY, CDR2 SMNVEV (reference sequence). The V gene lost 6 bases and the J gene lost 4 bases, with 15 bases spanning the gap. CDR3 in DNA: TGTGCCAGCAGCCGCGGGCCGAGGGCCTATGGCTACACCTTC. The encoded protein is CASSRGPRAYGYTF.

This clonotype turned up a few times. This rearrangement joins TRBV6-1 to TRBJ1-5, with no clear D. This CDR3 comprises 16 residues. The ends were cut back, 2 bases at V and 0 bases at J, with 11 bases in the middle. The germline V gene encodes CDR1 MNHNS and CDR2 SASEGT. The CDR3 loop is CASSEFEEYSNQPQHF. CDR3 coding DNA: TGTGCCAGCAGTGAATTCGAGGAGTATAGCAATCAGCCCCAGCATTTT.

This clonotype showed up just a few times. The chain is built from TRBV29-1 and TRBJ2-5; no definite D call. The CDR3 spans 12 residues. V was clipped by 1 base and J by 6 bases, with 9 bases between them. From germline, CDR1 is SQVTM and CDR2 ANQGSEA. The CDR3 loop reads CSVEVMTKTQYF. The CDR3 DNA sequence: TGCAGCGTTGAAGTGATGACCAAGACCCAGTACTTC. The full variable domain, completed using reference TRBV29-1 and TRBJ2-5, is SAVISQKPSRDICQRGTSLTIQCQVDSQVTMMFWYRQQPGQSLTLIATANQGSEATYESGFVIDKFPISRPNLTFSTLTVSNMSPEDSSIYLCSVEVMTKTQYFGPGTRLLVL.

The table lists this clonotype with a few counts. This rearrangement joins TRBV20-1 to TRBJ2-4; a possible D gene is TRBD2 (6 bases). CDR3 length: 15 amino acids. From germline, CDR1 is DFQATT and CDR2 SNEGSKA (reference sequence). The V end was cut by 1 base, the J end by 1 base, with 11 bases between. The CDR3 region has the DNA TGCAGTGCTAGAGGGGAGCGGGCCGCCAAAAACATTCAGTACTTC. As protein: CSARGERAAKNIQYF.

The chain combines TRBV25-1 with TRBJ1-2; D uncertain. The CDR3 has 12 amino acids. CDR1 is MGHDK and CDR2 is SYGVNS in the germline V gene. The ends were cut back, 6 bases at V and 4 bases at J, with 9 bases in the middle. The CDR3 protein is CASSLSIYGYTF. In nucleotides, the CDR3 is TGTGCCAGCAGCCTAAGCATCTATGGCTACACCTTC.

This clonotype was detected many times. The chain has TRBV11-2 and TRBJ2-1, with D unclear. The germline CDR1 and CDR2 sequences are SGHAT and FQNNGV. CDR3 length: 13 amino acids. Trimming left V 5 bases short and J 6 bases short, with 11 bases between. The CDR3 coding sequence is TGTGCCAGCAGCCCCCCCGTAGGCAATGAGCAGTTCTTC. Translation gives CASSPPVGNEQFF.

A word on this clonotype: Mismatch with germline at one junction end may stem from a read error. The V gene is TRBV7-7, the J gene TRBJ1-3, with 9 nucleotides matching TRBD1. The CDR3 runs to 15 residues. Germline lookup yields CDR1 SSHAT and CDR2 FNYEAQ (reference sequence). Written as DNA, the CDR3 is TGTGCTAGCAGCCCCGGACAGGGGCAGGGAAACACCATATATTTT. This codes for CASSPGQGQGNTIYF.

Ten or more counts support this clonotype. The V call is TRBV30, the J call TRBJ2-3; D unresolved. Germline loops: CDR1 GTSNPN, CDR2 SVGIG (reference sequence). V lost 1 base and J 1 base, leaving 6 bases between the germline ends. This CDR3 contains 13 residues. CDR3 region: CAWSELGTDTQYF. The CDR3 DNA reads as TGTGCCTGGAGTGAATTAGGCACAGATACGCAGTATTTT.